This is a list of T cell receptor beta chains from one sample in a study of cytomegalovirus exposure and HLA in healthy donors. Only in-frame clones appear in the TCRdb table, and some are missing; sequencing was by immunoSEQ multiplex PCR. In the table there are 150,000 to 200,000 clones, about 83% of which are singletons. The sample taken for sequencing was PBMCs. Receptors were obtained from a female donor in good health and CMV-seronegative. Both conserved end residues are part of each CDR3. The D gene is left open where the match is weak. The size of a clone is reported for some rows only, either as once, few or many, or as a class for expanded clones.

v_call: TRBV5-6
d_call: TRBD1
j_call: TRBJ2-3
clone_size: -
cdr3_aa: CASSFRQGLVGLDTQYF
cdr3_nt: TGTGCCAGCAGCTTTCGACAGGGCCTGGTCGGATTAGATACGCAGTATTTT

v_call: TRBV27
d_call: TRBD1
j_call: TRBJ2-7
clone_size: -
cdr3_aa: CASSPQYRGRKDEQYF
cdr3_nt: TGTGCCAGCAGTCCTCAGTACAGGGGGCGGAAAGACGAGCAGTACTTC

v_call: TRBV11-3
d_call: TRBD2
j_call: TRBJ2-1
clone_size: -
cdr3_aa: CASSYGLAGGPGNEQFF
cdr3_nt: TGTGCCAGCAGCTACGGACTAGCGGGGGGGCCGGGCAATGAGCAGTTCTTC

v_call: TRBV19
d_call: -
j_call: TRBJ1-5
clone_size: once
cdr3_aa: CASTAARLYSNQPQHF
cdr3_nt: TGTGCCAGTACCGCCGCCAGGCTATATAGCAATCAGCCCCAGCATTTT

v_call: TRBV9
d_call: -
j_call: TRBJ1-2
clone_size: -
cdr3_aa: CASSVDAGFYGYTF
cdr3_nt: TGTGCCAGCAGCGTAGATGCAGGGTTCTATGGCTACACCTTC

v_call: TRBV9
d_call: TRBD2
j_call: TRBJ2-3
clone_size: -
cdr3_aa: CASSTGLAGDTQYF
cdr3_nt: TGTGCCAGCAGCACTGGACTAGCCGGAGATACGCAGTATTTT

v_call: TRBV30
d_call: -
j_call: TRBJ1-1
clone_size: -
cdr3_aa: CAWSWTENTEAFF
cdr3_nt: TGTGCCTGGAGCTGGACAGAGAACACTGAAGCTTTCTTT

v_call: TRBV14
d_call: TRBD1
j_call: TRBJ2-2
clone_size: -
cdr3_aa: CASSRDRVAGELFF
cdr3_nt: TGTGCCAGCAGCCGAGACAGGGTAGCCGGGGAGCTGTTTTTT

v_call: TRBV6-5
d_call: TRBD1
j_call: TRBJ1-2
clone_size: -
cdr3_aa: CASSAGQGYGYTF
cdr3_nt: TGTGCCAGCAGTGCGGGACAGGGCTATGGCTACACCTTC

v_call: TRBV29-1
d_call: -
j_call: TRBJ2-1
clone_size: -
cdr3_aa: CSVEVVEQFF
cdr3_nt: TGCAGCGTTGAAGTTGTAGAGCAGTTCTTC

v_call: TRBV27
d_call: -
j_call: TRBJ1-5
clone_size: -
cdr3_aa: CASSFSGSNQPQHF
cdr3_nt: TGTGCCAGCAGTTTTTCGGGTAGCAATCAGCCCCAGCATTTT

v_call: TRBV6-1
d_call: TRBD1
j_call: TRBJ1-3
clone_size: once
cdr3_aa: CASSTGAGNTIYF
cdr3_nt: TGTGCCAGCAGCACAGGGGCCGGAAACACCATATATTTT

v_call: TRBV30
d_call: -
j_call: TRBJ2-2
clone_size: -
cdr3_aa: CAWSSGEQLNTGELFF
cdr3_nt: TGTGCCTGGAGTAGCGGAGAACAACTGAACACCGGGGAGCTGTTTTTT

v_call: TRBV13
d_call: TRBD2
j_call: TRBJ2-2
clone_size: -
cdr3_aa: CASSPTSTSGKTGELFF
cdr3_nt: TGTGCCAGCAGTCCCACATCGACTAGCGGGAAGACCGGGGAGCTGTTTTTT

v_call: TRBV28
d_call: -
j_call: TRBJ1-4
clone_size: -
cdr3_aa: CASSPISPGQTHNEKLFF
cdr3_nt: TGTGCCAGCAGTCCAATATCCCCCGGACAGACCCATAATGAAAAACTGTTTTTT

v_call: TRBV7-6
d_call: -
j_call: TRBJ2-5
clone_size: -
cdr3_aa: CASSLGVGRQETQYF
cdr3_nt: TGTGCCAGCAGCTTAGGCGTGGGGCGACAAGAGACCCAGTACTTC